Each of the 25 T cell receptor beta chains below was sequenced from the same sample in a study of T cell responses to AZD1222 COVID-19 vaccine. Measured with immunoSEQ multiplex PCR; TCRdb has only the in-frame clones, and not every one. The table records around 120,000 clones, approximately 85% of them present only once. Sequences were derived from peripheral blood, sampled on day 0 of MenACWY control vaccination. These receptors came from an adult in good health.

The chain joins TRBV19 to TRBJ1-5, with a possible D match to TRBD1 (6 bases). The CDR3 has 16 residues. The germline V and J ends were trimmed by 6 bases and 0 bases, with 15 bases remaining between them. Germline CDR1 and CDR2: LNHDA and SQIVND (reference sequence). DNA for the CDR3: TGTGCCAGTAGGCTACGGACAGATTCTAGCAATCAGCCCCAGCATTTT. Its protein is CASRLRTDSSNQPQHF.

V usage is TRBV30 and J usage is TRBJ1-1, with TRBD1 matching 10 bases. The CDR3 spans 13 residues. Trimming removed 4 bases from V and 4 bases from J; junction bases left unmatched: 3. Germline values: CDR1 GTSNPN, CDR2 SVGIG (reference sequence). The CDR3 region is CAWTRTGGTEAFF. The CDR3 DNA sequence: TGTGCCTGGACTAGGACAGGGGGCACTGAAGCTTTCTTT.

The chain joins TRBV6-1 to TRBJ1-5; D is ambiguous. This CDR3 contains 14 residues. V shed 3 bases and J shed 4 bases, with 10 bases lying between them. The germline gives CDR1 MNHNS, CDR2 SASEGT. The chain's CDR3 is CASSDLAANQPQHF. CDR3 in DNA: TGTGCCAGCAGTGATCTGGCAGCTAATCAGCCCCAGCATTTT.

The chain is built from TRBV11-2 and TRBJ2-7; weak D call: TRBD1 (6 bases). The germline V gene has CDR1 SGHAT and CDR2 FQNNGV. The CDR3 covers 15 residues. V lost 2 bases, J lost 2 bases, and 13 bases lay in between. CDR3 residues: CASSLQGIQTYEQYF. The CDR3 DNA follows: TGTGCCAGCAGCTTACAGGGGATTCAAACCTACGAGCAGTACTTC.

The CDR3, as DNA: TGCGCCAGCAGCTTGTCTGGGGAGCGGCAAGAGACCCAGTACTTC. As protein: CASSLSGERQETQYF. This rearrangement joins TRBV5-1 to TRBJ2-5; D may be TRBD2 (5 bases). The CDR3 is 15 amino acids. Germline V gene data show CDR1 as SGHRS and CDR2 as YFSETQ. The V end was cut by 1 base, the J end by 2 bases, with 12 bases between.

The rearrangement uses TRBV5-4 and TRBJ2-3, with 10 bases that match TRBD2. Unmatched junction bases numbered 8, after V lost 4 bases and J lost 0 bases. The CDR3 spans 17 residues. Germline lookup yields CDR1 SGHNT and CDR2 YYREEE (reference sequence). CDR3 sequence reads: CASSPGGTSVSTDTQYF. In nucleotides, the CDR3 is TGTGCCAGCAGCCCGGGAGGGACTAGCGTTAGCACAGATACGCAGTATTTT. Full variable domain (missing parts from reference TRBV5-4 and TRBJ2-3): ETGVTQSPTHLIKTRGQQVTLRCSSQSGHNTVSWYQQALGQGPQFIFQYYREEENGRGNFPPRFSGLQFPNYSSELNVNALELDDSALYLCASSPGGTSVSTDTQYFGPGTRLTVL.

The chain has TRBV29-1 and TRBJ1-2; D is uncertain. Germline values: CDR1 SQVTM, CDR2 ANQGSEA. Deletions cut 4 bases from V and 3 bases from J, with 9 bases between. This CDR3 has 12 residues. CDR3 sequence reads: CSVVNRDYGYTF. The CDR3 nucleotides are TGCAGCGTTGTGAATAGAGACTATGGCTACACCTTC.

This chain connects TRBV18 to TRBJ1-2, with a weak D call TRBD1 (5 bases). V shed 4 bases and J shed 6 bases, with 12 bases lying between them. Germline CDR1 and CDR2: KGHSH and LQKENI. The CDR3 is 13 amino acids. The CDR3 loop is CASSLQGSDGYTF. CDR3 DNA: TGTGCCAGCTCACTTCAGGGCTCTGATGGCTACACCTTC.

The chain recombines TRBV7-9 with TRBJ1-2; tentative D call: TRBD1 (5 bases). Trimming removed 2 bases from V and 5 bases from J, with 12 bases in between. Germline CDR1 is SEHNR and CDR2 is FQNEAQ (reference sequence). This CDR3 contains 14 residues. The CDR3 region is CASSLWGTDYGYTF. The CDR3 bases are TGTGCCAGCAGCTTATGGGGGACGGATTATGGCTACACCTTC.

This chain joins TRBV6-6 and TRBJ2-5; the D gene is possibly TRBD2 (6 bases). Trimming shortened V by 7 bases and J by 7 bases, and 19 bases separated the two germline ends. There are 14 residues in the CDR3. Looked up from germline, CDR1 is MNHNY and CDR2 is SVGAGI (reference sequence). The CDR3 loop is CASTDTGQGGTQYF. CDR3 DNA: TGTGCCAGCACCGACACGGGGCAGGGAGGGACCCAGTACTTC.

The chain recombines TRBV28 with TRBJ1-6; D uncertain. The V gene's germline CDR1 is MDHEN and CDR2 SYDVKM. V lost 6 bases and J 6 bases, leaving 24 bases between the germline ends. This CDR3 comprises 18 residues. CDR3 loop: CASSRPREPYGRNSPLHF. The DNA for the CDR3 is TGTGCCAGCAGCCGCCCCCGCGAACCGTACGGCCGTAATTCACCCCTCCACTTT.

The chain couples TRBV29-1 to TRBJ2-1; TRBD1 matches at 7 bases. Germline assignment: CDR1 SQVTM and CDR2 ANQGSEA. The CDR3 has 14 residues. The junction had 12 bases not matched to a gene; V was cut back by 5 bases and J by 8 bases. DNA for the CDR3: TGCAGCGTTCTCCCGGTGACAGGGTTGGATGAGCAGTTCTTC. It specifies CSVLPVTGLDEQFF.

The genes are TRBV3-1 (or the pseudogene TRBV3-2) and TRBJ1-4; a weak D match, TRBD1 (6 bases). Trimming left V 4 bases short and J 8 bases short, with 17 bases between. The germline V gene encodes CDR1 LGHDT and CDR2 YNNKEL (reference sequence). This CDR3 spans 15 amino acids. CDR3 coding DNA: TGTGCCAGCAGCCCAATAATAGGGGGTTTGGAAAAACTGTTTTTT. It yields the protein CASSPIIGGLEKLFF.

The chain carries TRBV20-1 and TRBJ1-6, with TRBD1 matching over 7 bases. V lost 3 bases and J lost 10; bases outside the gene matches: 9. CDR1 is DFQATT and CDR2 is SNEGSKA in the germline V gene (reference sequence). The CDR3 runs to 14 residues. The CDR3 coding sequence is TGCAGTGCTAGTTCCCCACAGGGGCGGTCACCCCTCCACTTT. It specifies CSASSPQGRSPLHF.

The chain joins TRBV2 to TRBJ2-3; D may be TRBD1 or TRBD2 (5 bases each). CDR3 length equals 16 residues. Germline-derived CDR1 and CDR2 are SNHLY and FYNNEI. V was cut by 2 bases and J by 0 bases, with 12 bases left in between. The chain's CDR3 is CASSERGGFSTDTQYF. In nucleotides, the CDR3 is TGTGCCAGCAGTGAACGGGGCGGATTTAGCACAGATACGCAGTATTTT.

This CDR3 is CASSPTPDIYNEQFF. CDR3 in DNA: TGTGCCAGCAGCCCTACTCCGGACATCTACAATGAGCAGTTCTTC. This sequence joins TRBV7-2 and TRBJ2-1, with D possibly being TRBD1 (5 bases). CDR1 and CDR2 from the germline V gene are SGHTA and FQGNSA. V lost 5 bases, J lost 3 bases, and 14 bases lay in between. CDR3 length: 15 residues.

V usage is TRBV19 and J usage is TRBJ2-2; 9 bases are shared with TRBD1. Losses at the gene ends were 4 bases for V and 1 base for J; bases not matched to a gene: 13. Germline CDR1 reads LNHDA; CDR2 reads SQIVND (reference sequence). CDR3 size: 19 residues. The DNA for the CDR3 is TGTGCCAGTAGTACGGCGACAGGGGGTGGACTTGGGAACACCGGGGAGCTGTTTTTT. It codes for CASSTATGGGLGNTGELFF.

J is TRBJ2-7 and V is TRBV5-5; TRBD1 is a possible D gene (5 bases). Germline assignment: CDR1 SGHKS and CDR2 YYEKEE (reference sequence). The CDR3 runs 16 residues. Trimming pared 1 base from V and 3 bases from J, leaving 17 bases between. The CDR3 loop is CASSLTPQGGHYEQYF. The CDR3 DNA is TGTGCCAGCAGCTTGACGCCTCAGGGTGGCCACTACGAGCAGTACTTC. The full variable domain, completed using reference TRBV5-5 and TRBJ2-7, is DAGVTQSPTHLIKTRGQQVTLRCSPISGHKSVSWYQQVLGQGPQFIFQYYEKEERGRGNFPDRFSARQFPNYSSELNVNALLLGDSALYLCASSLTPQGGHYEQYFGPGTRLTVT.

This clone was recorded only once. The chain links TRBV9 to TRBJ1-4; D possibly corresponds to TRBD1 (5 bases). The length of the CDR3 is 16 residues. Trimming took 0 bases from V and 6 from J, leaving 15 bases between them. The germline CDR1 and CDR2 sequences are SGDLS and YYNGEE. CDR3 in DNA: TGTGCCAGCAGCGTAGATGTGGCAGGGACTGATGAAAAACTGTTTTTT. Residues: CASSVDVAGTDEKLFF.

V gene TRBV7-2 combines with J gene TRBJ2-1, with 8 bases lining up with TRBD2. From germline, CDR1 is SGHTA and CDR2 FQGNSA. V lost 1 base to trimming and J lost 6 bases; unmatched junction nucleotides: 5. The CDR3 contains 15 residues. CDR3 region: CASSLGAGAINEQFF. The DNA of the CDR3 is TGTGCCAGCAGCTTAGGAGCGGGGGCGATCAATGAGCAGTTCTTC. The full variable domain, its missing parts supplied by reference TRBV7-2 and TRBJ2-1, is GAGVSQSPSNKVTEKGKDVELRCDPISGHTALYWYRQSLGQGLEFLIYFQGNSAPDKSGLPSDRFSAERTGGSVSTLTIQRTQQEDSAVYLCASSLGAGAINEQFFGPGTRLTVL.

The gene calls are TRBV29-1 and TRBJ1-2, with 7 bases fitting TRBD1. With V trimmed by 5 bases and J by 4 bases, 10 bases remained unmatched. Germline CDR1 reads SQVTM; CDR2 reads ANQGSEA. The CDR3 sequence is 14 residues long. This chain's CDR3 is CSVQPESGGYGYTF. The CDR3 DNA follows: TGCAGCGTTCAGCCCGAGTCAGGGGGCTATGGCTACACCTTC. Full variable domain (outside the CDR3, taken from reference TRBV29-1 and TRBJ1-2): SAVISQKPSRDICQRGTSLTIQCQVDSQVTMMFWYRQQPGQSLTLIATANQGSEATYESGFVIDKFPISRPNLTFSTLTVSNMSPEDSSIYLCSVQPESGGYGYTFGSGTRLTVV.

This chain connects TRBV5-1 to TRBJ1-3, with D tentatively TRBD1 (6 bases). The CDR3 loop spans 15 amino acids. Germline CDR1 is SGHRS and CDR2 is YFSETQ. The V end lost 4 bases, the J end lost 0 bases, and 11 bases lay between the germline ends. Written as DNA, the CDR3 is TGCGCCAGCAGCAGTCAGGGGAGCTCTGGAAACACCATATATTTT. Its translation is CASSSQGSSGNTIYF. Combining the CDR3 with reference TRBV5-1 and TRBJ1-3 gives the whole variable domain KAGVTQTPRYLIKTRGQQVTLSCSPISGHRSVSWYQQTPGQGLQFLFEYFSETQRNKGNFPGRFSGRQFSNSRSEMNVSTLELGDSALYLCASSSQGSSGNTIYFGEGSWLTVV.

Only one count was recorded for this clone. The CDR3 DNA reads as TGTGCCAGCAAGGGACAGGGGCCTCTTAGCAATCAGCCCCAGCATTTT. Encoded protein: CASKGQGPLSNQPQHF. V usage is TRBV28 and J usage is TRBJ1-5; 10 nucleotides align to TRBD1. CDR1 is MDHEN and CDR2 is SYDVKM in the germline V gene. The trim removed 7 bases at V and 0 bases at J, leaving 6 bases unmatched. The CDR3 consists of 16 residues.

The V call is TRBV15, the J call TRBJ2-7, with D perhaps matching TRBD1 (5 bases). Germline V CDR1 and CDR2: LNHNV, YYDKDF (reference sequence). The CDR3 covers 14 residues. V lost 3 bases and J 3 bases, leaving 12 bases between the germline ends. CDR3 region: CATSRDLRGYEQYF. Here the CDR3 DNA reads TGTGCCACCAGCAGGGACCTAAGGGGCTACGAGCAGTACTTC.

The CDR3 protein is CASSFATDTQYF. Written as DNA, the CDR3 is TGTGCCAGCAGCTTCGCCACAGATACGCAGTATTTT. The V and J genes are TRBV7-9 and TRBJ2-3; D gene uncertain. There are 12 residues in the CDR3. The germline V gene has CDR1 SEHNR and CDR2 FQNEAQ (reference sequence). Deletions cut 3 bases from V and 2 bases from J, with 3 bases between.